This entry concerns a single TCR beta chain. The data are from a study of blood T cell repertoires in COVID-19. V lost 4 bases to trimming and J lost 3 bases, with 5 bases between them. From germline, CDR1 is SGHRS and CDR2 YFSETQ. The CDR3 sequence is 11 residues long. In the original workflow: Amplification from reference gene primers served as the basis for estimated nucleated cell counts. Sequenced by immunoSEQ multiplex PCR; TCRdb stores in-frame clones only, minus some. D and trimming come from the DNA, and the V and J calls and clone size come from that table. The table includes fewer than 25,000 clones, approximately 91% detected once.

The rearrangement joins TRBV5-1 to TRBJ2-7, with D perhaps matching TRBD1 (5 bases). The TCR was taken from a human donor in a cohort sampled during active COVID-19. The donor label of this sample is uncertain. The sample comprised peripheral blood. DNA of the CDR3: TGCGCCAGCAGCAGGGGCTACGAGCAGTACTTC. Translated: CASSRGYEQYF.